This passage covers 10 T cell receptor beta chains from one sample sequenced in a study of early T cells in non-severe SARS-CoV-2 infection. Each CDR3 protein is one row after TCRdb ran MiXCR on the 5' RACE reads. The sample gives some 32,000 distinct CDR3 sequences, 3.9% of which show up once; about 7.5% is in the top ten. Specimen: whole blood. Receptors originate from an adult who was a healthcare worker with PCR-confirmed SARS-CoV-2 infection or an uninfected control (not recorded which).

This clonotype was counted at least ten times. The gene calls are TRBV19 and TRBJ2-3, with D perhaps matching TRBD1 (6 bases). Germline lookup yields CDR1 LNHDA and CDR2 SQIVND (reference sequence). The ends were cut back, 6 bases at V and 3 bases at J, with 10 bases in the middle. This CDR3 spans 13 amino acids. The CDR3 here is CASRDRNTDTQYF. The CDR3 DNA sequence: TGTGCCAGTAGGGACAGAAATACAGATACGCAGTATTTT. Filled out from reference TRBV19 and TRBJ2-3, the complete variable domain reads DGGITQSPKYLFRKEGQNVTLSCEQNLNHDAMYWYRQDPGQGLRLIYYSQIVNDFQKGDIAEGYSVSREKKESFPLTVTSAQKNPTAFYLCASRDRNTDTQYFGPGTRLTVL.

This clonotype was seen ten or more times. The germline gene is not matched at one end of the junction; a read error may be the cause. This chain uses TRBV19 with TRBJ1-1; D remains ambiguous. In germline, CDR1 is LNHDA, CDR2 SQIVND (reference sequence). The CDR3 extends over 13 amino acids. This chain's CDR3 is CASSLEGNTEAFF. In nucleotides, the CDR3 is TGTGCCAGTAGTTTAGAAGGTAACACTGAAGCTTTCTTT.

In this sample, this clonotype turned up many times. J is TRBJ1-1 and V is TRBV5-4; D might be TRBD1 (5 bases). The germline V gene encodes CDR1 SGHNT and CDR2 YYREEE (reference sequence). This CDR3 is built from 15 residues. V was shortened by 3 bases and J by 3 bases, with 15 bases between the two germline ends. The CDR3 bases are TGTGCCAGCAGCTCACCAGGGCCTAGGGACACTGAAGCTTTCTTT. It translates to CASSSPGPRDTEAFF.

This clonotype came up many times. V usage is TRBV12-3 or TRBV12-4 and J usage is TRBJ2-6; D is unclear. The CDR3 runs to 11 residues. V gave up 7 bases and J gave up 4 bases, with 2 bases separating them. The DNA for the CDR3 is TGTGCCAGCACGGGGGCCAACGTCCTGACTTTC. As protein: CASTGANVLTF.

This clonotype was recorded many times. The chain couples TRBV2 to TRBJ1-5; 7 bases are a match to TRBD1. The CDR3 consists of 12 residues. J gave up 7 bases and V 7 bases, and 4 bases lay outside the gene matches. The germline gives CDR1 SNHLY, CDR2 FYNNEI. CDR3 bases: TGTGCCAGCACGACAGGGCAGCAGCCCCAGCATTTT. It specifies CASTTGQQPQHF.

This clonotype was counted ten times or more. CDR3 loop: CASSRRVGNTGELFF. DNA of the CDR3: TGTGCCAGCAGTCGCCGGGTCGGTAACACCGGGGAGCTGTTTTTT. The chain has TRBV6-2 or TRBV6-3 and TRBJ2-2; D ambiguous. V gave up 5 bases and J gave up 2 bases, with 12 bases separating them. Germline V gene sequence: CDR1 MNHEY, CDR2 SVGEGT. The CDR3 spans 15 residues.

This clonotype was seen more than once but under ten times. The genes are TRBV10-3 and TRBJ2-2; D is perhaps TRBD1 or TRBD2 (5 bases each). V lost 6 bases and J 4 bases, leaving 21 bases between the germline ends. The CDR3 loop spans 17 amino acids. In germline, CDR1 is ENHRY, CDR2 SYGVKD. In DNA form, the CDR3 reads TGTGCCATCAGCGGTCCCCGGGGCGAGGGTAGCACCGGGGAGCTGTTTTTT. Its translation is CAISGPRGEGSTGELFF.

This clonotype was seen at least ten times. V usage is TRBV15 and J usage is TRBJ1-4, with 8 bases lining up with TRBD1. The CDR3 contains 17 residues. Germline CDR1 is LNHNV and CDR2 is YYDKDF (reference sequence). V shed 3 bases, J shed 2 bases, and the junction held 8 bases outside the gene matches. CDR3 sequence: CATSSGQGRGTNEKLFF. The CDR3 DNA follows: TGTGCCACCAGCAGCGGACAGGGAAGGGGGACTAATGAAAAACTGTTTTTT.

This clonotype showed up many times. V usage is TRBV4-3 and J usage is TRBJ2-7; 9 nucleotides align to TRBD1. CDR3 length: 15 amino acids. Germline V lookup: CDR1 LGHNA, CDR2 YSLEER. The J segment lost 0 bases and the V segment lost 4 bases, leaving 4 bases of the junction unmatched. CDR3 coding DNA: TGCGCCAGCAGCCTAGACAGGGGGGTCTCCTACGAGCAGTACTTC. This sequence encodes CASSLDRGVSYEQYF.

Many counts were recorded for this clonotype. The rearrangement uses TRBV3-1 and TRBJ1-6, with D possibly being TRBD1 (5 bases). The CDR3 extends over 13 amino acids. The germline V and J ends were trimmed by 3 bases and 11 bases, with 11 bases remaining between them. Germline CDR1 reads LGHDT; CDR2 reads YNNKEL (reference sequence). CDR3 protein: CASSHGDRAPLHF. CDR3 coding DNA: TGTGCCAGCAGCCATGGGGACCGGGCACCCCTCCACTTT.